These T cell receptor beta chains were read from a single sample in a study of HIV-infected children after antiretroviral therapy interruption. In TCRdb, the 3' RACE reads were re-called with MiXCR into one record per CDR3 protein. The repertoire holds some 38,000 distinct CDR3 sequences, with about 6% as singletons. Source: CD45RA+ CD4+ T cells from PBMCs, pooled from several time points, taken from a donor given antiretroviral therapy, either interrupted or continuous. These receptors all come from a pool of human donors with HIV. The CDR3 runs from the conserved cysteine through the conserved F or W. The D gene is left open where the match is weak. Clone size appears in some rows only: once, few, many, or a class for an expanded clone.

v_gene,len,j_gene,d_gene,abundance,CDR3aa,CDR3nt
TRBV12-3/TRBV12-4,12,TRBJ2-7,NA,few,CASSFGEREQYF,TGTGCCAGCAGTTTTGGTGAGCGCGAGCAGTACTTC
TRBV28,17,TRBJ1-1,NA,NA,CASSFISRGEGNTEAFF,TGTGCCAGCAGTTTTATTTCCCGGGGAGAAGGAAACACTGAAGCTTTCTTT
TRBV29-1,15,TRBJ2-5,NA,NA,CSVLVLGLPEETQYF,TGCAGCGTTCTCGTGCTGGGTCTCCCCGAAGAGACCCAGTACTTC
TRBV7-2,11,TRBJ2-7,NA,NA,CASRLSYEQYF,TGTGCCAGCAGACTATCCTACGAGCAGTACTTC
TRBV19,14,TRBJ2-1,NA,many,CASSLGHSYNEQFF,TGTGCCAGTAGCCTAGGTCATTCCTACAATGAGCAGTTCTTC
TRBV20-1,14,TRBJ2-7,NA,many,CSANGGTHTYEQYF,TGCAGTGCCAATGGGGGGACACATACCTACGAGCAGTACTTC
TRBV12-3/TRBV12-4,15,TRBJ1-3,TRBD1,NA,CASSLGTASGNTIYF,TGTGCCAGCAGTCTCGGGACAGCTTCTGGAAACACCATATATTTT
TRBV9,13,TRBJ2-3,NA,many,CASSVGWGDTQYF,TGTGCCAGCAGCGTAGGATGGGGAGATACGCAGTATTTT
TRBV12-3/TRBV12-4,12,TRBJ1-1,NA,many,CASGDPDTEVFF,TGTGCCAGCGGTGATCCGGACACAGAAGTCTTCTTT
TRBV28,15,TRBJ1-4,NA,few,CASSLQLATNEKLFF,TGTGCCAGCAGTTTACAGTTAGCAACTAATGAAAAACTGTTTTTT
TRBV3-1,17,TRBJ2-4,TRBD2,many,CASSQGSAGGAKNIQYF,TGTGCCAGCAGCCAAGGAAGCGCGGGGGGGGCCAAAAACATTCAGTACTTC
TRBV11-2,15,TRBJ2-5,TRBD1,few,CASSLKGADQETQYF,TGTGCCAGCAGCCTAAAGGGGGCGGACCAAGAGACCCAGTACTTC
TRBV5-1,17,TRBJ1-1,TRBD1,NA,CASSLTLGEMGTDEAFF,TGCGCCAGCAGCTTGACATTGGGGGAAATGGGGACAGATGAAGCTTTCTTT
TRBV24-1,15,TRBJ2-5,TRBD1,many,CATSDQTGGVETQYF,TGTGCCACCAGTGACCAGACAGGGGGAGTTGAGACCCAGTACTTC
TRBV28,17,TRBJ2-7,NA,many,CASSSGVGLRGSYEQYF,TGTGCCAGCAGTTCAGGGGTCGGGCTGCGGGGCTCCTACGAGCAGTACTTC
TRBV11-2,12,TRBJ2-1,NA,many,CASRLGKSMPFF,TGTGCCAGCCGACTAGGGAAGAGCATGCCGTTCTTC